Presented here are 17 T cell receptor beta chains from one specimen sequenced in a study of post-analysis software for immune sequencing data. Unique molecular identifiers were built into the TCR beta cDNA libraries. A single record per CDR3 protein comes from TCRdb applying MiXCR to the PCR reads. This sample has 380,000 or so distinct CDR3 sequences, with around 37% found just once. Study results and caveats: TRBV segments more frequent in patients than in controls numbered five and included TRBV5-6, TRBV5-1 and TRBV20-1.

For these receptors, no antigen is known. The specimen sequenced was blood. The source is a girl aged 10 to 17 with multiple sclerosis.

The chain uses TRBV29-1 and TRBJ2-1, with a tentative D call TRBD1 (6 bases). The CDR3 covers 14 residues. Germline V gene lookup returns CDR1 SQVTM and CDR2 ANQGSEA. Trimming removed 7 bases from V and 7 bases from J, with 20 bases in between. The CDR3 bases are TGCAGCGCCCATAGCAGGGGTCCGGAGAATGAGCAGTTCTTC. Residues: CSAHSRGPENEQFF.

The chain links TRBV6-6 to TRBJ1-5, with a possible D match to TRBD1 (5 bases). The CDR3 length is 14 residues. Germline assignment: CDR1 MNHNY and CDR2 SVGAGI (reference sequence). V was pared by 5 bases and J by 0 bases, with 8 bases between. CDR3 protein: CASSQTDSNQPQHF. CDR3 DNA: TGTGCCAGCAGTCAGACAGATAGCAATCAGCCCCAGCATTTT.

Comment on this clonotype: One end of the junction does not line up with germline, which may come from a read error. The rearrangement uses TRBV6-5 and TRBJ1-1, with no clear D. Germline CDR1 is MNHEY and CDR2 is SVGAGI. This CDR3 region has 15 residues. CDR3 bases: TGTGCCTGCAGTTACGGCTACAGCCCAAACACTGAAGCTTTCTTT. This encodes CACSYGYSPNTEAFF.

The CDR3 nucleotides are TGTGCCACCAGTGCAAGGGACTACCCCCCCGGGGAGCTGTTTTTT. Its protein product is CATSARDYPPGELFF. The chain uses TRBV24-1 and TRBJ2-2; TRBD2 agrees at 7 bases. In germline, CDR1 is KGHDR, CDR2 SFDVKD. The CDR3 totals 15 residues. Losses at the gene ends were 5 bases for V and 6 bases for J; bases not matched to a gene: 8.

The rearrangement uses TRBV11-2 and TRBJ2-3, with 7 bases matching TRBD1. Germline CDR1 is SGHAT and CDR2 is FQNNGV. V dropped 2 bases and J dropped 3; count of bases not matched to a gene: 5. This CDR3 spans 15 amino acids. The DNA of the CDR3 is TGTGCCAGCAGCTTAATGACAGGGTCTACAGATACGCAGTATTTT. Translated, it gives CASSLMTGSTDTQYF.

The J gene is TRBJ1-4, the V gene TRBV3-1; maybe TRBD1 (5 bases). This CDR3 comprises 15 residues. CDR1 and CDR2 from the germline V gene are LGHDT and YNNKEL (reference sequence). V was clipped by 3 bases and J by 3 bases, with 11 bases between them. This CDR3 is CASSHRQGANEKLFF. As DNA, the CDR3 is TGTGCCAGCAGCCATAGGCAGGGCGCTAATGAAAAACTGTTTTTT.

This clonotype has a handful of counts. The rearrangement links TRBV12-3 or TRBV12-4 to TRBJ1-2, with TRBD1 matching over 12 bases. With 1 base clipped from V and 7 bases from J, the junction kept 1 base outside the gene matches. The CDR3 runs 14 residues. The CDR3 protein is CASSLGDRGLGYTF. The CDR3 DNA follows: TGTGCCAGCAGTTTAGGGGACAGGGGGCTTGGCTACACCTTC.

V and J are TRBV3-1 and TRBJ2-3; TRBD2 aligns across 9 bases. The germline CDR1 and CDR2 sequences are LGHDT and YNNKEL (reference sequence). The length of the CDR3 is 16 residues. J lost 4 bases, V lost 4 bases, and 9 bases had no gene match. The CDR3 nucleotides read TGTGCCAGCAGCCCCCTGGGCGGGGGGGCCGCAGATACGCAGTATTTT. Amino acids: CASSPLGGGAADTQYF.

With regard to this clonotype: A clone one base away is much larger, so this may be a read error. The chain links TRBV20-1 to TRBJ2-1, with 8 bases matching TRBD2. The CDR3 runs to 14 residues. Germline V gene sequence: CDR1 DFQATT, CDR2 SNEGSKA (reference sequence). V lost 5 bases, J lost 5 bases, and 8 bases stayed unmatched. The CDR3 region has the DNA TGCAGTGCTCTGGGCGGGGGGAGTCACAATGAGCAGTTCTTC. Protein: CSALGGGSHNEQFF.

This clonotype was counted between two and nine times. The rearrangement joins TRBV20-1 to TRBJ1-2, with D tentatively TRBD1 (6 bases). The germline CDR1 and CDR2 sequences are DFQATT and SNEGSKA (reference sequence). Trimming stripped 3 bases from V and 4 bases from J, with 12 bases between. CDR3 length: 13 residues. DNA for the CDR3: TGCAGTGCTAGCCAGGGGATCTTCTATGGCTACACCTTC. This gives the protein CSASQGIFYGYTF.

This rearrangement joins TRBV24-1 to TRBJ2-7, with D perhaps assigned TRBD1 or TRBD2 (5 bases each). The CDR3 covers 12 residues. The ends were cut back, 9 bases at V and 1 base at J, with 9 bases in the middle. Germline V gene data show CDR1 as KGHDR and CDR2 as SFDVKD. CDR3 DNA: TGTGCCACCCTCGAGGGGTCCTACGAGCAGTACTTC. Translation: CATLEGSYEQYF.

Comment on this clonotype: At one end the junction does not follow the germline gene, possibly because of a read error. This chain joins TRBV28 and TRBJ2-6; TRBD1 might be the D (6 bases). Germline CDR1 and CDR2: MDHEN and SYDVKM. The CDR3 is 15 amino acids. DNA for the CDR3: TGTGCCACCAGTCCTACAGGGTCTGGGGCCAACGTCCTGACTTTC. Protein product: CATSPTGSGANVLTF.

The V gene is TRBV28, the J gene TRBJ2-3; D is ambiguous. V lost 2 bases and J 0 bases, leaving 12 bases between the germline ends. The V gene's germline CDR1 is MDHEN and CDR2 SYDVKM. This CDR3 comprises 16 residues. The CDR3 protein is CASSLNGGTSTDTQYF. As DNA, the CDR3 is TGTGCCAGCAGTTTAAACGGTGGAACTAGCACAGATACGCAGTATTTT.

The CDR3 bases are TGTGCCAGCAGTTACGGTGGGAACGAGCAGTACTTC. The encoded protein is CASSYGGNEQYF. The chain carries TRBV6-5 and TRBJ2-7; D is unresolved. Per the germline V gene, CDR1 is MNHEY and CDR2 is SVGAGI. The V gene lost 2 bases and the J gene lost 5 bases, with 7 bases spanning the gap. This CDR3 is 12 amino acids long.

This chain links TRBV25-1 with TRBJ1-2; 9 bases map to TRBD1. Germline V gene sequence: CDR1 MGHDK, CDR2 SYGVNS. The CDR3 loop spans 16 amino acids. After removal of 6 bases from V and 7 bases from J, the junction contained 15 bases not matched to a gene. This CDR3 reads CASSRPGTGTGSGYTF. CDR3 in DNA: TGTGCCAGCAGCCGACCCGGGACAGGGACGGGAAGTGGCTACACCTTC.

The rearrangement links TRBV10-3 to TRBJ2-7; TRBD1 might be the D (6 bases). Germline CDR1 reads ENHRY; CDR2 reads SYGVKD. The CDR3 is 13 amino acids. V was trimmed by 1 base and J by 5 bases, leaving 9 bases between them. In DNA form, the CDR3 reads TGTGCCATCAGTGAGTTTACAGGGCACGAGCAGTACTTC. This codes for CAISEFTGHEQYF.

The chain has TRBV2 and TRBJ2-3; possibly TRBD2 for D (6 bases). Between the trimmed V and J ends, which lost 5 bases and 4 bases, there was a span of 16 bases. CDR1 and CDR2 (germline): SNHLY, FYNNEI. The CDR3 contains 15 residues. The CDR3 DNA is TGTGCCAGCAGTCGGAGGGTGGGGCGGGCAGATACGCAGTATTTT. Amino acid sequence: CASSRRVGRADTQYF.